The rows below give T cell receptor beta chains drawn from one sample of a study of Graves' ophthalmopathy and Graves' hyperthyroidism. TCRdb redid the calling of the multiplex PCR reads with MiXCR, one entry per CDR3 protein. The sample carries roughly 1.1 million distinct CDR3 sequences, 35% to 45% recorded once. Sequenced input: peripheral blood or thyroid tissue (not recorded which). The source of these receptors is an adult man with Graves' hyperthyroidism. CDR3s include the opening cysteine and the closing phenylalanine or tryptophan. A D gene is named only where the DNA matches it firmly. Not all rows give a size; the values are once, few, many and, for expanded clones, a class.

>TRBV20-1|TRBJ1-4|many|-|13
CSAIRQEKEKLFF
TGCAGTGCTATACGCCAAGAAAAGGAAAAACTGTTTTTT
>TRBV27|TRBJ2-2|-|-|15
CASKLTPGLTGELFF
TGTGCCAGCAAATTAACTCCAGGCCTCACCGGGGAGCTGTTTTTT
>TRBV5-1|TRBJ1-6|-|-|15
CASSFGRHYNSPLHF
TGCGCCAGCAGCTTTGGACGGCACTATAATTCACCCCTCCACTTT
>TRBV7-9|TRBJ1-1|-|-|13
CASSLAWHTEAFF
TGTGCCAGCAGCTTAGCGTGGCACACTGAAGCTTTCTTT
>TRBV11-2|TRBJ1-1|many|-|14
CASNLVGKNTEAFF
TGTGCCAGCAACCTTGTAGGGAAGAACACTGAAGCTTTCTTT
>TRBV20-1|TRBJ2-5|-|TRBD2|14
CSAGRLASRETQYF
TGCAGTGCCGGGAGACTAGCGAGTCGAGAGACCCAGTACTTC
>TRBV29-1|TRBJ2-5|-|-|12
CSGQTPGETQYF
TGCAGCGGACAGACGCCGGGGGAGACCCAGTACTTC
>TRBV12-3/TRBV12-4|TRBJ2-2|-|-|14
CASIWTGSTGELFF
TGTGCCAGCATCTGGACGGGGAGTACCGGGGAGCTGTTTTTT
>TRBV10-3|TRBJ2-6|few|-|15
CAIREGEFGANVLTF
TGTGCCATCAGAGAGGGGGAATTTGGGGCCAACGTCCTGACTTTC
>TRBV3-1|TRBJ2-7|-|TRBD2|17
CASSLRIGTSGRYEQYF
TGTGCCAGCAGCCTCCGAATAGGGACTAGCGGGAGGTACGAGCAGTACTTC
>TRBV4-1|TRBJ1-3|few|-|15
CASSQVLSSGNTIYF
TGCGCCAGCAGCCAAGTTCTGAGCTCTGGAAACACCATATATTTT
>TRBV2|TRBJ1-1|many|-|12
CASRQVVAEAFF
TGTGCCAGCAGACAGGTTGTCGCTGAAGCTTTCTTT
>TRBV9|TRBJ1-6|-|TRBD1|16
CASSGGGQGAGSPLHF
TGTGCCAGCAGCGGGGGGGGACAGGGGGCCGGATCACCCCTCCACTTT
>TRBV11-2|TRBJ2-7|many|-|12
CASSFGESEQYF
TGTGCCAGCAGCTTTGGGGAGAGCGAGCAGTACTTC
>TRBV7-3|TRBJ1-6|once|-|14
CASSQSGTSSPLHF
TGTGCCAGCAGCCAGTCGGGGACTAGTTCACCCCTCCACTTT
>TRBV27|TRBJ2-7|-|TRBD1|16
CASHRGAGQGAYEQYF
TGTGCCAGCCACAGGGGGGCAGGACAGGGGGCCTACGAGCAGTACTTC
>TRBV6-6|TRBJ1-4|many|-|12
CASRNRNEKLFF
TGTGCCAGCAGGAACAGGAATGAAAAACTGTTTTTT
>TRBV7-9|TRBJ2-5|many|-|14
CASSSDSSQETQYF
TGTGCCAGCAGCTCGGACAGTTCCCAAGAGACCCAGTACTTC
>TRBV12-3/TRBV12-4|TRBJ1-1|many|-|16
CASRPGLGLGNTEAFF
TGTGCCAGCAGGCCTGGGTTGGGGCTGGGGAACACTGAAGCTTTCTTT
>TRBV25-1|TRBJ1-2|-|TRBD1|13
CASSPTGASGYTF
TGTGCCAGCAGTCCGACAGGGGCATCTGGCTACACCTTC
>TRBV28|TRBJ2-7|few|TRBD1|14
CASTTGTGYYEQYF
TGTGCCAGCACCACCGGGACAGGGTACTACGAGCAGTACTTC
>TRBV12-3/TRBV12-4|TRBJ1-6|many|-|11
CASAQGMALHF
TGTGCCAGCGCTCAGGGGATGGCCCTCCACTTT
>TRBV7-2|TRBJ1-4|-|-|16
CASSFDRQATNEKLFF
TGTGCCAGCAGCTTTGACCGACAGGCAACTAATGAAAAACTGTTTTTT
>TRBV29-1|TRBJ2-2|-|-|16
CSVEAPGGGHTGELFF
TGCAGCGTTGAAGCGCCGGGAGGGGGCCACACCGGGGAGCTGTTTTTT
>TRBV10-3|TRBJ1-5|-|TRBD1|13
CAISEDREMIEHF
TGTGCCATCAGTGAGGACAGGGAGATGATAGAGCATTTT
>TRBV7-9|TRBJ1-1|many|TRBD1|15
CASSLAQGAVTEAFF
TGTGCCAGCAGCTTAGCGCAGGGGGCGGTCACTGAAGCTTTCTTT
>TRBV5-1|TRBJ2-5|-|-|11
CASRKAETQYF
TGCGCCAGCCGGAAGGCCGAGACCCAGTACTTC
>TRBV19|TRBJ2-2|-|-|14
CASSIAGTAGELFF
TGTGCCAGTAGTATAGCCGGGACGGCCGGGGAGCTGTTTTTT